This T cell receptor beta chain was sequenced in a study of shared clonotypes between healthy human individuals. Overall study context: The donors, two women and a few men, were aged 18 to 49. Whole-study findings and limits: Represented genetic and exposure-history diversity was restricted by having few donors.

Generated by immunoSEQ multiplex PCR, the TCRdb table keeps only in-frame clones and is missing some. Counted here are about 960,000 clones, 60% to 85% occurring once; the ten biggest clones make up approximately 1.5%. Comments on this clone: Its antigen remains unidentified.

The V and J ends lost 7 bases and 4 bases, in that order; junction bases with no gene match: 3. There are 11 residues in the CDR3. In germline, CDR1 is SQVTM, CDR2 ANQGSEA. The CD4+ fraction was divided into a CD45RA+ naive subset and a CD45RA-negative memory subset. The TCR comes from a young man in good health. Sequencing was performed on memory CD4+ T cells sorted from blood. Subset specified: CD45RA-negative fraction. J is TRBJ1-1 and V is TRBV29-1; 7 bases line up with TRBD1. For the CDR3, the DNA is TGCAGCGGGACAGGTTCCACTGAAGCTTTCTTT. Residues: CSGTGSTEAFF.